This T cell receptor (beta chain) was found in a study of cytomegalovirus exposure and HLA in healthy donors. Use of 60 Vbeta and 13 Jbeta primers characterized the PCR. The method was immunoSEQ multiplex PCR; TCRdb's version includes in-frame clones alone and lacks a portion of them. The sample gives 210,000 or so clones, 65% to 85% of which show up once; roughly 0.7% is in the top ten. The CDR3 covers 15 residues. The germline V gene has CDR1 SGDLS and CDR2 YYNGEE. The ends lost 3 bases at V and 1 base at J; junction bases unmatched: 5. This clonotype was obtained from a boy between 2 and 10 years old in good health and CMV-seronegative. The chain couples TRBV9 to TRBJ2-7, with TRBD1 matching over 9 bases. The sequencing sample was made of PBMCs. CDR3 in DNA: TGTGCCAGCAGCGCCAACAGGGGGCCTTCCTACGAGCAGTACTTC. Its protein is CASSANRGPSYEQYF.